This T cell receptor (beta chain) was documented in a study of PD-L1 blockade in urothelial cancer. Background on the study: In terms of prior chemotherapy, patients had received 0 to 3 regimens.

Profiled with immunoSEQ multiplex PCR; TCRdb holds only in-frame clones, not every one. The data hold 20,000 to 30,000 clones, with roughly nine tenths observed a single time. The CDR3 length is 16 residues. In germline, CDR1 is MGHDK, CDR2 SYGVNS. V gave up 1 base and J gave up 5 bases, with 14 bases separating them. Of note for this clone: Its antigen is still unknown.

Notes on the study in general: Enhanced expansion of tumor-associated blood clones at 3 weeks characterized durable-benefit patients.

This clonotype was obtained from a middle-aged man with urothelial cancer. Material: PBMCs, obtained around atezolizumab (anti-PD-L1) treatment. This chain uses TRBV25-1 with TRBJ2-2, with D maybe TRBD2 (5 bases). This CDR3 is CASSEFGGFYTGELFF. The CDR3 region has the DNA TGTGCCAGCAGTGAATTTGGAGGCTTTTATACCGGGGAGCTGTTTTTT.